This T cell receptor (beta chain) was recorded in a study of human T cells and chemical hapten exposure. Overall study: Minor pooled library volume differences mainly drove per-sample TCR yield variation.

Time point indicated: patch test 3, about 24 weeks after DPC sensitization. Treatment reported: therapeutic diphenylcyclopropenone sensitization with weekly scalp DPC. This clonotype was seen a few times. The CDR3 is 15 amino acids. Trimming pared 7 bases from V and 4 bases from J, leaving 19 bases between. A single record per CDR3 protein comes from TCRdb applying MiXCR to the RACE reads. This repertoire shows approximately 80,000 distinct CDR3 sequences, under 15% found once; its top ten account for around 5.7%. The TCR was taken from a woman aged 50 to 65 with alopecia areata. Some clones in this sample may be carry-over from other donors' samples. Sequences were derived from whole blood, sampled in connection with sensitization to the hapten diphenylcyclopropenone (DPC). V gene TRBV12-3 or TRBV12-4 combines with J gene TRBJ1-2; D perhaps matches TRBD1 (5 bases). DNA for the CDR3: TGTGCCAGCACCTGGGGCAGGGCCACCTCCTATGGCTACACCTTC. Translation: CASTWGRATSYGYTF.